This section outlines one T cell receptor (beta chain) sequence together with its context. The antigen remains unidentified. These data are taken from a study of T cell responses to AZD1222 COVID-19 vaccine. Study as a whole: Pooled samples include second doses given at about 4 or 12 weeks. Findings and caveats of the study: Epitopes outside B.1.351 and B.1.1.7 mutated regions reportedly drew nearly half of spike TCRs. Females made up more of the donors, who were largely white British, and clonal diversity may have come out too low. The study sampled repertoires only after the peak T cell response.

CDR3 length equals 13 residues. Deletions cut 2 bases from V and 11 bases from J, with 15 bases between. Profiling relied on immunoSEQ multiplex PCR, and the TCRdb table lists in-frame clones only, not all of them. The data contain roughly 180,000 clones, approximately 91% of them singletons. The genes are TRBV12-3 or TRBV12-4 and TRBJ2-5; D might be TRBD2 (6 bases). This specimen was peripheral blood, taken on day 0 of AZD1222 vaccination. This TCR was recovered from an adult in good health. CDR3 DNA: TGTGCCAGCAGTTTACAGGGCCGGAGGGAACAGTACTTC. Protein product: CASSLQGRREQYF.